The rows below give T cell receptor beta chains drawn from one sample of a study of cytomegalovirus exposure and HLA in healthy donors. Clones were read by immunoSEQ multiplex PCR, and TCRdb kept only the in-frame ones, dropping some. The sample has roughly 140,000 clones, 75% to 90% seen once. Specimen: PBMCs. The source of these receptors is a female donor in good health and CMV-seronegative. The CDR3 runs from the conserved cysteine through the conserved F or W. Fields, in order: clone size, J gene, V gene, CDR3 protein. Only some rows state a clone size, as once, few, many or a class for expanded clones.

clone_size: -; j_call: TRBJ1-3; v_call: TRBV6-1; cdr3_aa: CASSLDSSGNTIYF
clone_size: few; j_call: TRBJ2-1; v_call: TRBV6-5; cdr3_aa: CASSYAAGGQNEQFF
clone_size: -; j_call: TRBJ1-5; v_call: TRBV28; cdr3_aa: CASSLWGQVNQPQHF
clone_size: -; j_call: TRBJ1-5; v_call: TRBV4-2; cdr3_aa: CASSQVGEAQPQHF
clone_size: -; j_call: TRBJ2-2; v_call: TRBV10-3; cdr3_aa: CAISEPRGLAGVVTGELFF
clone_size: -; j_call: TRBJ1-2; v_call: TRBV6-6; cdr3_aa: CASSQPGQGELYGYTF
clone_size: few; j_call: TRBJ1-1; v_call: TRBV5-1; cdr3_aa: CASSYIGQGGNTEAFF
clone_size: -; j_call: TRBJ2-5; v_call: TRBV15; cdr3_aa: CATSERLAEETQYF
clone_size: -; j_call: TRBJ2-2; v_call: TRBV5-1; cdr3_aa: CASSLGTANTGELFF
clone_size: -; j_call: TRBJ1-4; v_call: TRBV6-5; cdr3_aa: CASSYLGQGIEKLFF
clone_size: -; j_call: TRBJ2-2; v_call: TRBV2; cdr3_aa: CASSDERSNTGELFF
clone_size: -; j_call: TRBJ2-3; v_call: TRBV9; cdr3_aa: CASSVGASGYTDTQYF
clone_size: -; j_call: TRBJ1-4; v_call: TRBV14; cdr3_aa: CASSQETDEKLFF
clone_size: -; j_call: TRBJ2-1; v_call: TRBV5-5; cdr3_aa: CASSLIPGLAENEQFF
clone_size: -; j_call: TRBJ2-1; v_call: TRBV5-1; cdr3_aa: CASSLSGVRDSYNEQFF
clone_size: -; j_call: TRBJ2-5; v_call: TRBV25-1; cdr3_aa: CASSESKGLGEETQYF
clone_size: once; j_call: TRBJ2-3; v_call: TRBV27; cdr3_aa: CASSRRVFTDTQYF
clone_size: -; j_call: TRBJ2-5; v_call: TRBV29-1; cdr3_aa: CSVVTGTSGRLETQYF
clone_size: -; j_call: TRBJ1-1; v_call: TRBV28; cdr3_aa: CASSQTVGTEAFF
clone_size: -; j_call: TRBJ1-2; v_call: TRBV28; cdr3_aa: CASSLQNYGYTF
clone_size: once; j_call: TRBJ2-1; v_call: TRBV25-1; cdr3_aa: CASTGLATNEQFF
clone_size: -; j_call: TRBJ1-5; v_call: TRBV5-6; cdr3_aa: CASSLGQSNQPQHF
clone_size: -; j_call: TRBJ2-7; v_call: TRBV11-2; cdr3_aa: CASSSSTGGYEQYF
clone_size: -; j_call: TRBJ1-2; v_call: TRBV7-9; cdr3_aa: CASSWRSGIRGYTF
clone_size: few; j_call: TRBJ2-2; v_call: TRBV4-1; cdr3_aa: CASSQEPPGGLDTGELFF
clone_size: -; j_call: TRBJ2-1; v_call: TRBV6-1; cdr3_aa: CASSETSGVYNEQFF
clone_size: -; j_call: TRBJ2-5; v_call: TRBV5-1; cdr3_aa: CASITGLQGAQETQYF
clone_size: -; j_call: TRBJ2-3; v_call: TRBV11-3; cdr3_aa: CASSFNGLAGGSDTQYF
clone_size: -; j_call: TRBJ2-5; v_call: TRBV10-3; cdr3_aa: CATWQGGETQYF
clone_size: few; j_call: TRBJ2-1; v_call: TRBV28; cdr3_aa: CASSQGGGEQFF
clone_size: -; j_call: TRBJ2-1; v_call: TRBV6-6; cdr3_aa: CASRARTSGRSNEQFF
clone_size: -; j_call: TRBJ2-7; v_call: TRBV5-1; cdr3_aa: CASSFGSSGSYEQYF